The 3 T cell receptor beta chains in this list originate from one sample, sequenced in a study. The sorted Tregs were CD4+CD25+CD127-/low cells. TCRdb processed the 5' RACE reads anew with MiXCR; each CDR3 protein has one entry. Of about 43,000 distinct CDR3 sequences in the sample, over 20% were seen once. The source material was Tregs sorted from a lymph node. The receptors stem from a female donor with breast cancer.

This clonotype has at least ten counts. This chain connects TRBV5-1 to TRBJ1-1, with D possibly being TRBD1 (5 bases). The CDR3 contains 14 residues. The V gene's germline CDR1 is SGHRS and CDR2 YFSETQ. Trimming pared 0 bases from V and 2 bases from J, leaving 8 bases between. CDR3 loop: CASSLVRGNTEAFF. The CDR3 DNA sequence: TGCGCCAGCAGCTTGGTTAGGGGAAACACTGAAGCTTTCTTT. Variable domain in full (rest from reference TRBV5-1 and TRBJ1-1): KAGVTQTPRYLIKTRGQQVTLSCSPISGHRSVSWYQQTPGQGLQFLFEYFSETQRNKGNFPGRFSGRQFSNSRSEMNVSTLELGDSALYLCASSLVRGNTEAFFGQGTRLTVV.

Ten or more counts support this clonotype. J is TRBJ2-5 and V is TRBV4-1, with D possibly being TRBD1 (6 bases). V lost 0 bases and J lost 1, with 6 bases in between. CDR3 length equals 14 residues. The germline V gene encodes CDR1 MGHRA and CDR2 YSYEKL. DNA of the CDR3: TGCGCCAGCAGCCAAGACAGGGGCCAAGAGACCCAGTACTTC. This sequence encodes CASSQDRGQETQYF.

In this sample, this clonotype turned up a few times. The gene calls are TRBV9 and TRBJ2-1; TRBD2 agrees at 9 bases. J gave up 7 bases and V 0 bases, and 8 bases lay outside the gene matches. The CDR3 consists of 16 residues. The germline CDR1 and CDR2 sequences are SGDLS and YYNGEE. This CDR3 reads CASSVGLVAGVNEQFF. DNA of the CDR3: TGTGCCAGCAGCGTAGGGCTCGTAGCGGGAGTAAATGAGCAGTTCTTC.